The sequence of this TCR beta chain was determined in a study of T cells in Graves' hyperthyroidism and ophthalmopathy. Study-wide background: The initial diagnosis was the point when peripheral blood was collected, ahead of any treatment.

Losses at the gene ends were 4 bases for V and 3 bases for J; bases not matched to a gene: 11. Germline values: CDR1 LGHNT, CDR2 FRNRAP. The CDR3 contains 17 residues. The PBMCs studied were ones that came from 10 ml fresh peripheral blood. TCR beta CDR3 region amplification was performed from RNA transcripts. Using the HTBI primer set, a first-round RT-PCR was run on the TCR CDR3. MiXCR, applied by TCRdb to the multiplex PCR reads, yields one record per CDR3 protein. The sample has around 390,000 distinct CDR3 sequences; more than 14% are singletons. Material: blood. The V and J genes are TRBV12-5 and TRBJ2-2; 7 bases agree with TRBD1. The clonotype was recovered from a woman in her twenties or thirties with Graves' ophthalmopathy. The chain's CDR3 is CASGSKLTGQDTGELFF. Here the CDR3 DNA reads TGTGCTAGTGGTTCCAAACTGACAGGGCAGGACACCGGGGAGCTGTTTTTT.